This T cell receptor beta chain was profiled in a study of blood T cell repertoires in COVID-19. Original analysis: Reference gene primer amplification gave nucleated cell count estimates. The table came from immunoSEQ multiplex PCR; TCRdb's copy has only in-frame clones and leaves some out. The V and J calls and clone size were taken over from that table, and D and trimming were inferred from the DNA. The sample contains hundreds of thousands of clones, about 91% of which appear only once. The receptor's source is a woman aged 25 to 39 with COVID-19, enrolled during active disease. Sequenced: peripheral blood.

CDR3 sequence (DNA): TGTGCCAGCAGTCCTATGGGACAGGCTTGGGAGCAGTACTTC. This codes for CASSPMGQAWEQYF. The V and J genes are TRBV6-5 and TRBJ2-7, with 8 bases identical to TRBD1. CDR1 and CDR2 (germline): MNHEY, SVGAGI. Trimming at V came to 5 bases and at J to 7 bases, leaving 10 bases not matched to a gene. The CDR3 runs 14 residues.